This TCR beta chain appears in the sequencing data of a study of blood T cell repertoires in COVID-19. This clone was observed a handful of times. Profiling relied on immunoSEQ multiplex PCR, and the TCRdb table lists in-frame clones only, not all of them. The sample records 200,000 to 250,000 clones, 85% to 90% being singletons. This CDR3 comprises 15 residues. Germline V gene sequence: CDR1 SGHVS, CDR2 FNYEAQ. Trimming removed 11 bases from V and 4 bases from J; junction bases left unmatched: 13. The sample consisted of peripheral blood. The chain combines TRBV7-6 with TRBJ2-2; 7 bases are shared with TRBD2. This TCR was sampled from a man in his thirties or forties with COVID-19, enrolled during active disease. This CDR3 is CAVEGGMVRTGELFF. The CDR3 nucleotides are TGTGCCGTGGAGGGAGGGATGGTTCGCACCGGGGAGCTGTTTTTT.